This T cell receptor (beta chain) was sequenced in a study of blood T cell repertoires in COVID-19. The overall study: The United States, Italy and Spain supplied acute and convalescent COVID-19 samples.

Germline-derived CDR1 and CDR2 are MDHEN and SYDVKM. There are 12 residues in the CDR3. V was clipped by 3 bases and J by 8 bases, with 10 bases between them. Original analysis: Cell counts per sample came from amplifying reference gene primers. The repertoire was sequenced with immunoSEQ multiplex PCR; TCRdb's copy has only in-frame clones and lacks some. For V, J and clone size, that table is used; D and trimming come from the DNA. The table shows 300,000 or so clones, with approximately 86% occurring only once. Source material: peripheral blood. The TCR was taken from a woman between 45 and 65 years old with active or convalescent COVID-19. The chain uses TRBV28 and TRBJ1-2, with unresolved D. The CDR3 nucleotides are TGTGCCAGCAGTTTGGGAGCCTCCGGCTACACCTTC. Translation: CASSLGASGYTF.